This T cell receptor beta chain was retrieved from a study of a mutant IDH1 vaccine in newly diagnosed glioma (dated by TCRdb to about 2021). About the study as a whole: Patients received eight vaccinations in weeks 1, 3, 5, 7, 11, 15, 19 and 23, corresponding to visits V03 through V10. Vaccination started 4-6 weeks after radiotherapy alone, or was given together with temozolomide cycles in the groups whose treatment included chemotherapy. The approximately 32 treated patients were roughly 62% male and roughly 40% female, with a mean age of around 40 years. Prior to enrollment, standard therapy consisting of radiotherapy alone, temozolomide alone, or radiochemotherapy with temozolomide had been administered to patients, with the combination being received by most patients. Peripheral blood samples were drawn at six visits, namely V03 (baseline), V05, V07, V10, V12 and V13. For exploratory analyses, around 26 treated patients had longitudinal TCRB deep sequencing done wherever samples were available. Paper-wide results and their limitations: Vaccine-induced immune responses across multiple MHC alleles were detected in 80% to 95% of patients. It was noted by the authors that analyses of patient blood samples could not be reproduced owing to sample limitations. Availability determined which PBMC samples were chosen for TCRB deep sequencing. Changes in the top peripheral T cell clonotypes picked up by TCRB sequencing did not appear to be linked to pseudoprogression.

Library method: the immunoSEQ multiplex PCR assay. The hsTCRB Kit was used according to the manufacturer's protocol to amplify rearranged TCR beta chain sequences. Sequencing of TCRB libraries was carried out on an Illumina MiSeq. As for how the authors treated the data: Demultiplexing, trimming and gene mapping were performed with the kit vendor's proprietary platform. TCRdb provides this immuneACCESS table in a form limited to in-frame rearrangements. Some clones are lacking; in checked studies, under half of them reflect an unresolved V gene, and why the rest are absent is not known. V, J and clone size are taken as reported in that table, and D and trimming were inferred from the DNA itself. This sample gives about 75,000 clones in total; roughly 90% of them show up just once. Jointly, the top ten make up approximately 0.58% of the sample. Read against the paper, the sample's time point label means: week 5, during vaccination. Each vaccine dose was 300 ug of a 20-mer mutant IDH1 peptide in Montanide, given subcutaneously with topical imiquimod. The donors had newly diagnosed IDH1-mutant astrocytomas of WHO grade 3 or 4 that showed loss of nuclear ATRX. The samples were drawn from NOA16, a multicentre, single-arm, open-label phase I trial in Germany that tested a mutant IDH1 peptide vaccine in humans for the first time. Genomic DNA for TCRB sequencing was extracted from EDTA blood using the DNeasy Blood and Tissue Kit.

Points on this clone: Its antigen is still unknown. No much larger clone is present one base from it, and per-base qualities are unavailable.

Trimming at the junction amounts to 8 bases on V and 5 bases on J, and the germline ends lie 15 bases apart. The cysteine opens and the phenylalanine closes a CDR3 of 13 amino acids. Left in the record is the CDR3 DNA by itself, 39 bases read in frame from the first base. Via the germline V gene, CDR1 is MDHEN and CDR2 SYDVKM. This specimen consisted of PBMCs, obtained from a glioma patient whose treatment included an IDH1 peptide vaccine. Here the chain combines TRBV28 and TRBJ1-2; too little of a D gene remains to name it. This clonotype was sampled from a woman in her forties or fifties with glioma. The CDR3 loop reads CASAGRAGYGYTF. The sequence in DNA is TGTGCCAGCGCTGGCCGCGCGGGATATGGCTACACCTTC.